This is a list of T cell receptor beta chains from one sample in a study of PD-L1 blockade in urothelial cancer. The repertoire was sequenced with immunoSEQ multiplex PCR; TCRdb's copy has only in-frame clones and lacks some. The table has around 40,000 clones, around 88% seen once; the top ten hold roughly 24%. Specimen: PBMCs, collected around atezolizumab (anti-PD-L1) treatment. The source of these receptors is a man aged 55 to 70 with urothelial cancer. Each CDR3 is given with its conserved first and last residue. A D gene is named only where the DNA matches it firmly. Clone sizes are given selectively: once, few, many, or a class where the clone is expanded.

.	TRBD2	TRBV27	TRBJ2-5	CASRAGGQETQYF	TGTGCCAGCAGGGCCGGGGGGCAAGAGACCCAGTACTTC
.	.	TRBV6-1	TRBJ2-7	CAIQRGWREQYF	TGTGCCATCCAACGGGGATGGCGCGAGCAGTACTTC
.	.	TRBV19	TRBJ1-5	CASSHRQVGNQPQHF	TGTGCCAGTAGTCATCGACAGGTCGGCAATCAGCCCCAGCATTTT
.	TRBD2	TRBV7-3	TRBJ2-5	CASSPGGGLKTQYF	TGTGCCAGCAGCCCAGGCGGGGGGCTAAAGACCCAGTACTTC
.	.	TRBV5-1	TRBJ1-4	CASTENNEKLFF	TGCGCCAGCACCGAGAATAATGAAAAACTGTTTTTT
.	.	TRBV27	TRBJ1-5	CASSLGGFSNQPQHF	TGTGCCAGCAGCCTCGGAGGGTTTAGCAATCAGCCCCAGCATTTT
.	.	TRBV7-3	TRBJ1-2	CASSLSLDTPYGYTF	TGTGCCAGCAGCTTAAGCCTGGACACCCCGTATGGCTACACCTTC
.	.	TRBV27	TRBJ1-2	CASSLSGADGYTF	TGTGCCAGCAGTTTATCAGGGGCCGATGGCTACACCTTC
.	TRBD1	TRBV7-2	TRBJ1-3	CASAPQGVGNTIYF	TGTGCCTCAGCGCCCCAGGGGGTGGGAAACACCATATATTTT
.	TRBD2	TRBV11-1	TRBJ2-3	CASSFLGGGPNTQYF	TGTGCCAGCAGCTTTTTGGGCGGGGGGCCCAATACGCAGTATTTT
.	.	TRBV5-1	TRBJ1-3	CASSEDMREPWGNFENTIYF	TGCGCCAGCAGCGAAGACATGAGGGAGCCCTGGGGTAATTTTGAAAACACCATATATTTT
.	.	TRBV6-5	TRBJ2-7	CASSLGQTYEQYF	TGTGCCAGCAGCCTCGGACAGACCTACGAGCAGTACTTC
.	.	TRBV7-6	TRBJ1-1	CASSLTRNTEAFF	TGTGCCAGCAGCTTGACAAGAAACACTGAAGCTTTCTTT
.	.	TRBV7-8	TRBJ2-5	CASSLDDYAGETQYF	TGTGCCAGCAGCTTAGACGACTACGCCGGGGAGACCCAGTACTTC
.	.	TRBV5-6	TRBJ1-2	CASSFTASIGGGYTF	TGTGCCAGCAGCTTCACAGCCTCAATTGGTGGGGGCTACACCTTC
.	TRBD1	TRBV9	TRBJ2-2	CASSALQGANTGELFF	TGTGCCAGCAGCGCCCTACAGGGGGCGAACACCGGGGAGCTGTTTTTT
.	.	TRBV5-8	TRBJ1-4	CASSLESWRDEKLFF	TGTGCCAGCAGCTTGGAGTCATGGAGGGACGAAAAACTGTTTTTT
.	TRBD2	TRBV10-2	TRBJ2-7	CASSEPGTSGSYEQYF	TGCGCCAGCAGTGAGCCGGGGACTAGCGGAAGCTACGAGCAGTACTTC
.	.	TRBV7-2	TRBJ1-3	CASRPSAGSYSGNTIYF	TGTGCCAGCAGACCATCCGCAGGGTCTTACTCTGGAAACACCATATATTTT
.	TRBD1	TRBV15	TRBJ1-1	CATSSYRGGSTEAFF	TGTGCCACCAGCAGTTACAGGGGTGGTTCCACTGAAGCTTTCTTT
.	TRBD1	TRBV9	TRBJ1-2	CASSSPGTGFGYTF	TGTGCCAGCAGCTCCCCCGGGACAGGGTTTGGCTACACCTTC
.	.	TRBV30	TRBJ2-7	CAWRPLGASSYEQYF	TGTGCCTGGAGGCCGTTGGGCGCGAGCTCCTACGAGCAGTACTTC
.	TRBD2	TRBV5-6	TRBJ2-7	CASSPISGGAEQYF	TGTGCCAGCAGCCCTATCAGCGGGGGGGCCGAGCAGTACTTC
.	TRBD1	TRBV19	TRBJ2-5	CASIGRGHETQYF	TGTGCCAGTATAGGCAGGGGGCACGAGACCCAGTACTTC
.	TRBD2	TRBV6-5	TRBJ2-2	CASSRGRDGELFF	TGTGCCAGCAGCCGGGGGAGGGACGGGGAGCTGTTTTTT
.	.	TRBV6-5	TRBJ1-1	CASRGATAQNTEAFF	TGTGCCAGCAGAGGGGCGACAGCTCAAAACACTGAAGCTTTCTTT
.	TRBD2	TRBV28	TRBJ2-5	CASSTAGLGETQYF	TGTGCCAGCAGTACAGCGGGACTCGGAGAGACCCAGTACTTC
.	TRBD1	TRBV5-6	TRBJ1-2	CASSKDRASGYTF	TGTGCCAGCAGCAAAGACAGGGCGTCTGGCTACACCTTC
.	.	TRBV5-4	TRBJ1-5	CASSLPGSNQPQHF	TGTGCCAGCAGCTTGCCCGGGAGCAATCAGCCCCAGCATTTT
once	.	TRBV5-1	TRBJ2-3	CASSSREPDTQYF	TGCGCCAGCAGCAGTCGGGAGCCAGATACGCAGTATTTT
.	.	TRBV7-2	TRBJ1-3	CASSLRPQSLVHSGNTIYF	TGTGCCAGCAGCTTACGTCCCCAGTCGCTCGTCCACTCTGGAAACACCATATATTTT
.	TRBD1	TRBV7-9	TRBJ1-1	CASSLLTGASTEAFF	TGTGCCAGCAGCTTACTGACAGGGGCTAGCACTGAAGCTTTCTTT
once	TRBD1	TRBV9	TRBJ1-1	CASSFGQGHTEAFF	TGTGCCAGCAGCTTTGGACAGGGCCACACTGAAGCTTTCTTT
.	TRBD1	TRBV19	TRBJ1-5	CASSRTGTGNQPQHF	TGTGCCAGTAGTCGGACCGGGACAGGCAATCAGCCCCAGCATTTT
.	TRBD1	TRBV4-2	TRBJ2-7	CASSQGQIETYEQYF	TGTGCCAGCAGCCAGGGACAGATTGAAACCTACGAGCAGTACTTC
.	.	TRBV5-6	TRBJ1-5	CASSRQDSPNQPQHF	TGTGCCAGCAGCCGCCAGGACAGTCCCAATCAGCCCCAGCATTTT
.	TRBD1	TRBV5-4	TRBJ2-7	CASSPKDRGFYEQYF	TGTGCCAGCAGCCCAAAGGACAGGGGGTTCTACGAGCAGTACTTC
.	.	TRBV10-3	TRBJ1-5	CAIRETGDNQPQHF	TGTGCCATCAGGGAGACAGGAGACAATCAGCCCCAGCATTTT
few	.	TRBV6-5	TRBJ2-5	CASSYRQRAGETQYF	TGTGCCAGCAGTTACAGGCAGCGCGCGGGGGAGACCCAGTACTTC
.	.	TRBV18	TRBJ2-7	CASSPPGFEQYF	TGTGCCAGCTCACCCCCGGGGTTCGAGCAGTACTTC
.	.	TRBV6-5	TRBJ1-1	CASRKSTGTYTEAFF	TGTGCCAGCAGGAAATCAACGGGGACTTACACTGAAGCTTTCTTT
.	.	TRBV18	TRBJ2-7	CASSDYYEQYF	TGTGCCAGCTCTGACTACTACGAGCAGTACTTC
few	TRBD1	TRBV6-5	TRBJ2-7	CASRPFGTAYEQYF	TGTGCCAGCAGGCCTTTCGGGACAGCGTACGAGCAGTACTTC
once	TRBD1	TRBV7-3	TRBJ1-2	CASSLTDRDGYTF	TGTGCCAGCAGCTTAACGGACAGGGATGGCTACACCTTC
.	.	TRBV27	TRBJ2-5	CASSFAAQETQYF	TGTGCCAGCAGTTTCGCGGCCCAAGAGACCCAGTACTTC
.	.	TRBV2	TRBJ2-3	CASSPSTDTQYF	TGTGCCAGCAGCCCTAGCACAGATACGCAGTATTTT
.	.	TRBV5-1	TRBJ2-3	CASSLDVQGKDTQYF	TGCGCCAGCAGCTTGGATGTTCAGGGGAAGGATACGCAGTATTTT
.	TRBD1	TRBV5-1	TRBJ1-1	CASSSGTGANTEAFF	TGCGCCAGCAGCTCGGGGACAGGGGCTAACACTGAAGCTTTCTTT
once	TRBD1	TRBV6-1	TRBJ2-1	CASSPNGRGNEQFF	TGTGCCAGCAGTCCGAATGGCAGGGGGAATGAGCAGTTCTTC
.	TRBD1	TRBV18	TRBJ1-6	CASSNRGAYNSPLHF	TGTGCCAGCTCGAACAGGGGCGCCTATAATTCACCCCTCCACTTT
.	.	TRBV6-5	TRBJ1-3	CASRTLSGNTIYF	TGTGCCAGCAGGACTCTCTCTGGAAACACCATATATTTT
.	.	TRBV13	TRBJ1-4	CASSSNNEKLFF	TGTGCCAGCAGCTCAAATAATGAAAAACTGTTTTTT
.	.	TRBV27	TRBJ2-2	CASSRKQGSSSGELFF	TGTGCCAGCAGTAGGAAGCAGGGGAGTAGTTCCGGGGAGCTGTTTTTT
.	.	TRBV30	TRBJ1-4	CAWGVGFKNEKLFF	TGTGCCTGGGGTGTCGGGTTTAAAAATGAAAAACTGTTTTTT
.	TRBD1	TRBV5-1	TRBJ2-7	CASSLTGGYEQYF	TGCGCCAGCAGCTTGACAGGGGGGTACGAGCAGTACTTC